Listed below are T cell receptor beta chains from one sample, sequenced in a study of cytomegalovirus exposure and HLA in healthy donors. Sequencing was performed with immunoSEQ multiplex PCR; in TCRdb, only in-frame clones are kept and a portion is missing. The profile covers some 120,000 clones, with about 96% appearing a single time and around 1.7% taken by the ten largest. Sequencing was performed on PBMCs. These receptors originate from a man younger than 35 in good health and CMV-seronegative. Both conserved end residues are part of each CDR3. A D gene is named only where the DNA matches it firmly. Only part of the rows carry a size: once, few, many, or a class if the clone is expanded.

j_gene: TRBJ1-5
v_gene: TRBV7-9
abundance: -
d_gene: -
CDR3aa: CASSLLSGSQPQHF
CDR3nt: TGTGCCAGCAGCTTATTATCGGGTAGCCAGCCCCAGCATTTT

j_gene: TRBJ2-5
v_gene: TRBV14
abundance: -
d_gene: -
CDR3aa: CASSHLTAQETQYF
CDR3nt: TGTGCCAGCAGCCATCTGACAGCTCAAGAGACCCAGTACTTC

j_gene: TRBJ2-7
v_gene: TRBV28
abundance: -
d_gene: TRBD1
CDR3aa: CASSSSWGQVSYEQYF
CDR3nt: TGTGCCAGCAGTTCCTCGTGGGGACAGGTCTCCTACGAGCAGTACTTC

j_gene: TRBJ2-7
v_gene: TRBV10-3
abundance: once
d_gene: TRBD1
CDR3aa: CAISGQDSYEQYF
CDR3nt: TGTGCCATCAGCGGACAGGACTCCTACGAGCAGTACTTC

j_gene: TRBJ1-2
v_gene: TRBV27
abundance: -
d_gene: -
CDR3aa: CASSRSPNYGYTF
CDR3nt: TGTGCCAGCAGTCGGAGTCCTAACTATGGCTACACCTTC

j_gene: TRBJ1-5
v_gene: TRBV7-2
abundance: -
d_gene: -
CDR3aa: CASSSDQPQHF
CDR3nt: TGTGCCAGCAGCTCGGATCAGCCCCAGCATTTT

j_gene: TRBJ2-1
v_gene: TRBV7-9
abundance: -
d_gene: TRBD1
CDR3aa: CASSQDRGPYNEQFF
CDR3nt: TGTGCCAGCAGCCAAGACAGGGGGCCCTACAATGAGCAGTTCTTC

j_gene: TRBJ1-2
v_gene: TRBV5-8
abundance: once
d_gene: -
CDR3aa: CASSFRSGYTF
CDR3nt: TGTGCCAGCAGCTTCCGTAGCGGCTACACCTTC

j_gene: TRBJ1-1
v_gene: TRBV11-2
abundance: -
d_gene: TRBD1
CDR3aa: CASSPKTGGTAFF
CDR3nt: TGTGCCAGCAGCCCAAAGACAGGGGGGACAGCTTTCTTT

j_gene: TRBJ1-1
v_gene: TRBV2
abundance: -
d_gene: TRBD1
CDR3aa: CASSATGTGTEAFF
CDR3nt: TGTGCCAGCAGTGCGACAGGGACGGGCACTGAAGCTTTCTTT

j_gene: TRBJ1-3
v_gene: TRBV6-1
abundance: few
d_gene: -
CDR3aa: CASSERWRAGNTIYF
CDR3nt: TGTGCCAGCAGTGAACGGTGGCGGGCTGGAAACACCATATATTTT

j_gene: TRBJ2-7
v_gene: TRBV29-1
abundance: -
d_gene: TRBD1
CDR3aa: CSVEMPGQGALEQYF
CDR3nt: TGCAGCGTTGAAATGCCGGGACAGGGGGCCTTAGAGCAGTACTTC

j_gene: TRBJ1-2
v_gene: TRBV5-4
abundance: -
d_gene: TRBD1
CDR3aa: CASSLDREKRGYTF
CDR3nt: TGTGCCAGCAGCCTGGACAGGGAAAAGCGAGGCTACACCTTC

j_gene: TRBJ1-4
v_gene: TRBV6-6
abundance: -
d_gene: TRBD1
CDR3aa: CASRDRAQKLFF
CDR3nt: TGTGCCAGCAGGGACAGGGCCCAAAAACTGTTTTTT

j_gene: TRBJ2-7
v_gene: TRBV27
abundance: -
d_gene: TRBD1
CDR3aa: CASSLGQGASEQYF
CDR3nt: TGTGCCAGCAGTCTGGGACAGGGGGCGTCCGAGCAGTACTTC

j_gene: TRBJ2-1
v_gene: TRBV5-4
abundance: -
d_gene: TRBD2
CDR3aa: CASSLKTSGYNEQFF
CDR3nt: TGTGCCAGCAGCCTAAAGACTAGCGGCTACAATGAGCAGTTCTTC

j_gene: TRBJ1-3
v_gene: TRBV9
abundance: -
d_gene: TRBD1
CDR3aa: CASSALTGRNTIYF
CDR3nt: TGTGCCAGCAGCGCGTTGACAGGGAGAAACACCATATATTTT

j_gene: TRBJ2-5
v_gene: TRBV10-1
abundance: -
d_gene: -
CDR3aa: CASGGLGPLKTQYF
CDR3nt: TGCGCCAGCGGGGGCCTTGGGCCATTGAAGACCCAGTACTTC

j_gene: TRBJ2-2
v_gene: TRBV30
abundance: -
d_gene: TRBD2
CDR3aa: CAWTTGLLFTGELFF
CDR3nt: TGTGCCTGGACCACGGGACTACTATTCACCGGGGAGCTGTTTTTT

j_gene: TRBJ2-7
v_gene: TRBV27
abundance: -
d_gene: -
CDR3aa: CASSPGLLYEQYF
CDR3nt: TGTGCCAGCAGCCCAGGACTCCTCTACGAGCAGTACTTC

j_gene: TRBJ2-6
v_gene: TRBV4-2
abundance: once
d_gene: -
CDR3aa: CASSQAGQTSGANVLTF
CDR3nt: TGTGCCAGCAGCCAAGCCGGACAGACCTCTGGGGCCAACGTCCTGACTTTC

j_gene: TRBJ2-7
v_gene: TRBV11-2
abundance: -
d_gene: TRBD2
CDR3aa: CASRLAGGEQYF
CDR3nt: TGTGCCAGCAGACTAGCGGGAGGCGAGCAGTACTTC

j_gene: TRBJ2-5
v_gene: TRBV11-1
abundance: once
d_gene: -
CDR3aa: CASSFGQQETQYF
CDR3nt: TGTGCCAGCAGCTTCGGACAGCAAGAGACCCAGTACTTC

j_gene: TRBJ2-1
v_gene: TRBV4-3
abundance: few
d_gene: TRBD2
CDR3aa: CASSQETSGRNSYNEQFF
CDR3nt: TGCGCCAGCAGCCAAGAGACTAGCGGGAGGAACTCCTACAATGAGCAGTTCTTC

j_gene: TRBJ1-3
v_gene: TRBV30
abundance: -
d_gene: -
CDR3aa: CAWTSSGNTIYF
CDR3nt: TGTGCCTGGACGTCCTCTGGCAACACCATATATTTT

j_gene: TRBJ2-6
v_gene: TRBV9
abundance: -
d_gene: -
CDR3aa: CASSVSRALTGANVLTF
CDR3nt: TGTGCCAGCAGCGTTAGCAGGGCTCTAACTGGGGCCAACGTCCTGACTTTC

j_gene: TRBJ1-1
v_gene: TRBV5-6
abundance: -
d_gene: -
CDR3aa: CASSFQGAEAFF
CDR3nt: TGTGCCAGCAGCTTTCAGGGCGCTGAAGCTTTCTTT

j_gene: TRBJ2-1
v_gene: TRBV5-8
abundance: -
d_gene: TRBD2
CDR3aa: CASRIGPGLGYYPEQFF
CDR3nt: TGTGCCAGCAGAATCGGACCGGGACTAGGCTATTACCCTGAGCAGTTCTTC

j_gene: TRBJ2-7
v_gene: TRBV2
abundance: -
d_gene: TRBD1
CDR3aa: CANRDRGDEQYF
CDR3nt: TGTGCCAACCGGGACAGGGGTGACGAGCAGTACTTC

j_gene: TRBJ1-2
v_gene: TRBV27
abundance: -
d_gene: TRBD1
CDR3aa: CASSPTGGGYGYTF
CDR3nt: TGTGCCAGCAGTCCCACAGGGGGCGGTTATGGCTACACCTTC